Sequencing of this T cell receptor beta chain was carried out in a study of T cells in localized non-small cell lung cancer. The germline CDR1 and CDR2 sequences are SGHRS and YFSETQ. Between the trimmed V and J ends, which lost 2 bases and 2 bases, there was a span of 13 bases. This CDR3 region has 15 residues. Notes on this clone: No antigen is known for it.

Study-wide findings and caveats: Tumor trailed uninvolved adjacent lung in T cell clonality, which peaked there. Analysis by sequencing included only one tumor region, so heterogeneity remains possible. Median detection of top 100 tumor clones in adjacent lung was about 52 clones. Higher adjacent-lung clonality was associated with shorter survival.

The protocol was immunoSEQ multiplex PCR, while the TCRdb copy is restricted to in-frame clones and leaves out a portion. The data hold fewer than 12,000 clones, with 70% to 85% observed a single time. This chain joins TRBV5-1 and TRBJ1-1, with D uncertain. The sequences come from peripheral blood, collected before any cancer treatment. The receptor was isolated from a male donor aged 60 or over with stage I lung adenocarcinoma. The CDR3 here is CASSLIGSGNTEAFF. CDR3 coding DNA: TGCGCCAGCAGCTTAATCGGTTCCGGAAACACTGAAGCTTTCTTT.